The 27 T cell receptor beta chains listed next were all sequenced from one sample in a study of T cells in Graves' hyperthyroidism and ophthalmopathy. Researchers amplified the TCR beta CDR3 regions from RNA transcripts. With the HTBI primer set, the TCR CDR3 went through a first round of RT-PCR. TCRdb re-analysed the multiplex PCR reads in MiXCR, keeping a single row per CDR3 protein. The data contain approximately 210,000 distinct CDR3 sequences, roughly 15% of them singletons. Sequencing used blood. These receptors all stem from a man aged 50 to 60 with Graves' hyperthyroidism.

V is TRBV12-3 or TRBV12-4 and J is TRBJ2-1; D uncertain. The CDR3 extends over 13 amino acids. The ends were cut back, 8 bases at V and 0 bases at J, with 8 bases in the middle. The CDR3 DNA follows: TGTGCCAGCCGTGGTTTCTCCTACAATGAGCAGTTCTTC. This encodes CASRGFSYNEQFF.

In its sample, this clonotype was seen a few times. This chain connects TRBV19 to TRBJ2-1; D might be TRBD1 (6 bases). The CDR3 is 15 residues long. CDR1 and CDR2 from the germline V gene are LNHDA and SQIVND (reference sequence). Deletions cut 4 bases from V and 0 bases from J, with 10 bases between. CDR3 nucleotide sequence: TGTGCCAGTAGTAACAGGGCCGGCTCCTACAATGAGCAGTTCTTC. It specifies CASSNRAGSYNEQFF.

In this sample, this clonotype turned up a few times. The chain joins TRBV30 to TRBJ2-3; 8 bases are shared with TRBD2. Germline V gene lookup returns CDR1 GTSNPN and CDR2 SVGIG (reference sequence). The CDR3 consists of 15 residues. The J segment lost 3 bases and the V segment lost 5 bases, leaving 10 bases of the junction unmatched. CDR3 nucleotides: TGTGCCTGGGGCCTCGCGGGAGGATGGACAGATACGCAGTATTTT. This sequence encodes CAWGLAGGWTDTQYF. Complete variable domain (other parts from reference TRBV30 and TRBJ2-3): SQTIHQWPATLVQPVGSPLSLECTVEGTSNPNLYWYRQAAGRGLQLLFYSVGIGQISSEVPQNLSASRPQDRQFILSSKKLLLSDSGFYLCAWGLAGGWTDTQYFGPGTRLTVL.

The chain carries TRBV28 and TRBJ2-3; 9 positions agree with TRBD2. Germline loops: CDR1 MDHEN, CDR2 SYDVKM. The CDR3 length is 17 residues. The V and J ends lost 6 bases and 2 bases, in that order; junction bases with no gene match: 12. The DNA for the CDR3 is TGTGCCAGCAGCTTAGTCGGCGGGAGGGATTACACAGATACGCAGTATTTT. As protein: CASSLVGGRDYTDTQYF.

This clonotype turned up a few times. The DNA of the CDR3 is TGTGCCAGTAGTGTCACAGGGACTTTTGGTAATTCACCCCTCCACTTT. Its translation is CASSVTGTFGNSPLHF. The rearrangement links TRBV19 to TRBJ1-6; D is possibly TRBD1 (6 bases). The CDR3 spans 16 residues. V shed 5 bases and J shed 6 bases, with 17 bases lying between them. Germline CDR1 reads LNHDA; CDR2 reads SQIVND (reference sequence). Full variable domain (missing parts from reference TRBV19 and TRBJ1-6): DGGITQSPKYLFRKEGQNVTLSCEQNLNHDAMYWYRQDPGQGLRLIYYSQIVNDFQKGDIAEGYSVSREKKESFPLTVTSAQKNPTAFYLCASSVTGTFGNSPLHFGNGTRLTVT.

The chain employs TRBV12-5 and TRBJ1-2; 8 nucleotides align to TRBD1. After removal of 4 bases from V and 8 bases from J, the junction contained 9 bases not matched to a gene. Germline V gives CDR1 LGHNT, CDR2 FRNRAP. CDR3 size: 14 residues. CDR3 nucleotide sequence: TGTGCTAGTGGTTGGGGGCAGGGGGCTTGGGGCTACACCTTC. Translation: CASGWGQGAWGYTF.

The chain is built from TRBV19 and TRBJ2-7, with D uncertain. CDR3 length: 15 amino acids. V lost 3 bases and J 3 bases, leaving 15 bases between the germline ends. Germline CDR1 is LNHDA and CDR2 is SQIVND (reference sequence). The chain's CDR3 is CASSIKANSHYEQYF. DNA for the CDR3: TGTGCCAGTAGTATTAAGGCCAACAGCCACTACGAGCAGTACTTC.

This clonotype has at least ten counts. The chain uses TRBV27 and TRBJ2-1; 7 nucleotides align to TRBD1. The CDR3 runs 15 residues. Germline CDR1 and CDR2: MNHEY and SMNVEV (reference sequence). V lost 5 bases and J lost 5; bases outside the gene matches: 9. CDR3 sequence: CASSPLGQRHNEQFF. The DNA for the CDR3 is TGTGCCAGCAGTCCTCTGGGACAGAGGCACAATGAGCAGTTCTTC.

The chain is built from TRBV5-1 and TRBJ1-4; TRBD1 matches 8 bases. J gave up 7 bases and V 4 bases, and 3 bases lay outside the gene matches. Germline V gene sequence: CDR1 SGHRS, CDR2 YFSETQ. This CDR3 region has 13 residues. The CDR3: CASSQGASEKLFF. The DNA of the CDR3 is TGCGCCAGCAGCCAGGGGGCATCTGAAAAACTGTTTTTT.

The chain has TRBV7-2 and TRBJ2-1; 10 nucleotides agree with TRBD2. The CDR3 covers 19 residues. Germline lookup yields CDR1 SGHTA and CDR2 FQGNSA. The junction had 9 bases not matched to a gene; V was cut back by 1 base and J by 0 bases. CDR3 bases: TGTGCCAGCAGCTTAGAAACCCTAGCGGGAGTGTTCTCCTACAATGAGCAGTTCTTC. It encodes CASSLETLAGVFSYNEQFF.

This clonotype has a handful of counts. This chain links TRBV4-1 with TRBJ2-5, with D tentatively TRBD2 (6 bases). The germline CDR1 and CDR2 sequences are MGHRA and YSYEKL. The CDR3 extends over 16 amino acids. With 1 base removed from V and 5 bases from J, the gap between germline ends came to 17 bases. In DNA form, the CDR3 reads TGCGCCAGCAGCCAAGGTTCCAGGGTTGGGAGGGAGACCCAGTACTTC. Translation gives CASSQGSRVGRETQYF.

This clonotype was detected ten times or more. The chain couples TRBV2 to TRBJ1-2; D not resolved. V was cut by 2 bases and J by 2 bases, with 15 bases left in between. The CDR3 consists of 16 residues. Germline V gives CDR1 SNHLY, CDR2 FYNNEI. The CDR3: CASSERSIQANYGYTF. CDR3 DNA: TGTGCCAGCAGTGAACGGTCTATACAAGCAAACTATGGCTACACCTTC.

This sequence joins TRBV13 and TRBJ2-7, with 7 positions matching TRBD2. The CDR3 contains 15 residues. The germline V gene has CDR1 PRHDT and CDR2 FYEKMQ (reference sequence). V trimming: 2 bases; J trimming: 2 bases; junction bases outside the gene matches: 6. This CDR3 is CASSLSPGLAYEQYF. The CDR3 coding sequence is TGTGCCAGCAGCTTATCCCCAGGACTAGCCTACGAGCAGTACTTC.

This clonotype was seen repeatedly, ten times or more. The chain couples TRBV28 to TRBJ2-1; D gene ambiguous. The CDR3 is 12 residues long. Per the germline V gene, CDR1 is MDHEN and CDR2 is SYDVKM. Trimming pared 7 bases from V and 0 bases from J, leaving 4 bases between. The CDR3 here is CASKPSYNEQFF. CDR3 DNA sequence: TGTGCCAGCAAGCCCTCCTACAATGAGCAGTTCTTC.

This clonotype was seen many times. The chain joins TRBV7-3 to TRBJ2-7; TRBD2 matches 7 bases. Germline loops: CDR1 SGHTA, CDR2 FQGTGA. This CDR3 has 15 amino acids. V was pared by 1 base and J by 1 base, with 4 bases of the junction left unmatched. CDR3 loop: CASSLKAGESYEQYF. The CDR3 region has the DNA TGTGCCAGCAGCTTAAAGGCGGGAGAGTCCTACGAGCAGTACTTC.

Remarks on this clonotype: A much bigger clone sits one base away, suggesting this may be a read error. This chain joins TRBV7-2 and TRBJ2-7; 8 bases map to TRBD1. Trimming cost V 6 bases and J 3 bases; bases outside gene matches: 7. Looked up from germline, CDR1 is SGHTA and CDR2 is FQGNSA. The CDR3 totals 14 residues. This CDR3 reads CTSSRSGTGYEQYF. The CDR3 bases are TGTACCAGCAGTCGATCCGGGACAGGCTACGAGCAGTACTTC.

Regarding this clonotype: Compared with germline, one end of the junction differs, possibly owing to a read error. The V and J genes are TRBV20-1 and TRBJ1-6; 10 nucleotides agree with TRBD1. The germline gives CDR1 DFQATT, CDR2 SNEGSKA (reference sequence). This CDR3 is 15 amino acids long. The CDR3 spells CSAGQPGQGNSPPHF. The DNA for the CDR3 is TGCAGTGCTGGTCAGCCGGGACAGGGGAATTCACCCCCCCACTTT.

This clonotype was detected many times. The chain has TRBV4-1 and TRBJ1-1; 7 bases map to TRBD1. The CDR3 is 17 residues long. Per germline, CDR1 MGHRA and CDR2 YSYEKL. Trimming at V came to 5 bases and at J to 1 base, leaving 13 bases not matched to a gene. The CDR3 protein is CASSDFDWDSANTEAFF. In nucleotides, the CDR3 is TGCGCCAGCAGCGATTTTGATTGGGACAGCGCGAACACTGAAGCTTTCTTT.

The chain uses TRBV4-1 and TRBJ2-1; tentative D call: TRBD1 (6 bases). The germline V and J ends were trimmed by 1 base and 5 bases, with 15 bases remaining between them. The CDR3 runs to 16 residues. CDR1 and CDR2 (germline): MGHRA, YSYEKL. The CDR3 loop is CASSQAARGIHNEQFF. The CDR3 region has the DNA TGCGCCAGCAGCCAAGCGGCCAGGGGAATCCACAATGAGCAGTTCTTC.

Ten or more counts support this clonotype. The V call is TRBV12-3 or TRBV12-4, the J call TRBJ2-3; 11 bases align to TRBD2. CDR3 length: 15 amino acids. V trimming: 3 bases; J trimming: 3 bases; junction bases outside the gene matches: 2. The CDR3 DNA is TGTGCCAGCAGTTTTCTAGCGGGAGGTACAGATACGCAGTATTTT. Protein product: CASSFLAGGTDTQYF.

This clonotype showed up many times. The J gene is TRBJ2-7, the V gene TRBV10-3, with D perhaps TRBD2 (6 bases). There are 14 residues in the CDR3. Looked up from germline, CDR1 is ENHRY and CDR2 is SYGVKD. Trimming took 3 bases from V and 0 from J, leaving 9 bases between them. CDR3 protein: CAISEAGSSYEQYF. CDR3 DNA: TGTGCCATCAGTGAAGCGGGCAGCTCCTACGAGCAGTACTTC.

This clonotype has at least ten counts. V gene TRBV5-5 combines with J gene TRBJ2-5; possibly TRBD1 for D (6 bases). V was cut by 2 bases and J by 4 bases, with 15 bases left in between. Looked up from germline, CDR1 is SGHKS and CDR2 is YYEKEE (reference sequence). The length of the CDR3 is 15 residues. The CDR3 reads CASSLKDREVETQYF. The DNA for the CDR3 is TGTGCCAGCAGCTTAAAGGACAGAGAGGTAGAGACCCAGTACTTC.

The genes are TRBV6-2 or TRBV6-3 and TRBJ2-2, with 8 bases lining up with TRBD1. Trimming removed 7 bases from V and 5 bases from J; junction bases left unmatched: 6. The germline V gene encodes CDR1 MNHEY and CDR2 SVGEGT. The CDR3 contains 14 residues. The CDR3 here is CASNTGQVTGELFF. The CDR3 DNA reads TGTGCCAGCAACACGGGACAGGTGACCGGGGAGCTGTTTTTT.

This clonotype was counted many times. The rearrangement links TRBV7-9 to TRBJ2-7, with TRBD1 matching over 10 bases. Germline V CDR1 and CDR2: SEHNR, FQNEAQ (reference sequence). After removal of 5 bases from V and 7 bases from J, the junction contained 11 bases not matched to a gene. This CDR3 is built from 15 residues. The chain's CDR3 is CASSPGTGDRGEQYF. CDR3 DNA: TGTGCCAGCAGCCCAGGGACAGGGGATCGGGGGGAGCAGTACTTC.

The chain couples TRBV6-2 or TRBV6-3 to TRBJ2-1; 10 positions match TRBD2. The CDR3 spans 15 residues. V lost 7 bases, J lost 7 bases, and 10 bases stayed unmatched. Germline V gene sequence: CDR1 MNHEY, CDR2 SVGEGT. CDR3 loop: CASIKGTSERNEQFF. DNA for the CDR3: TGTGCCAGCATCAAGGGGACTAGCGAGAGGAATGAGCAGTTCTTC.

This clonotype showed up just a few times. V usage is TRBV7-2 and J usage is TRBJ1-1; 10 bases are shared with TRBD1. V was pared by 7 bases and J by 5 bases, with 7 bases of the junction left unmatched. Germline CDR1 and CDR2: SGHTA and FQGNSA. The CDR3 runs 14 residues. For the CDR3, the DNA is TGTGCCAGCACTAGACAGGGGGCGGAGACTGAAGCTTTCTTT. Translation: CASTRQGAETEAFF.

This clonotype has only a few counts. The CDR3: CASSTPGLPKNIQYF. CDR3 bases: TGTGCCAGCAGTACCCCGGGACTACCCAAAAACATTCAGTACTTC. This sequence joins TRBV28 and TRBJ2-4, with TRBD2 identical over 7 bases. The junction had 6 bases not matched to a gene; V was cut back by 5 bases and J by 2 bases. The CDR3 totals 15 residues. CDR1 MDHEN and CDR2 SYDVKM come from the germline V gene.